This T cell receptor (beta chain) originates from a study of post-analysis software for immune sequencing data. A remark on this clonotype: Its target is unknown. A much bigger clone sits one base away, suggesting this may be a read error.

The library was made from cDNA and included unique molecular identifiers. When about 0.85 to 11 million T cells were used, they gave roughly 490,000 cDNA molecules. Each CDR3 protein is one row after TCRdb ran MiXCR on the PCR reads. Of about 460,000 distinct CDR3 sequences detected, nearly 45% appear once; the ten largest clones hold around 10%. Germline lookup yields CDR1 SGHTA and CDR2 FQGTGA. The CDR3 loop spans 12 amino acids. Between the trimmed V and J ends, which lost 2 bases and 8 bases, there was a span of 8 bases. Broader study findings: Batch-mates among the samples co-clustered strongly by F measure. The normalized Chao1 diversity of multiple sclerosis patients was significantly lower than that of controls. Four or five TRBV segments, TRBV5-6, TRBV5-1 and TRBV20-1 among them, were found more frequent in patients than controls.

Sequenced material: blood. The gene calls are TRBV7-3 and TRBJ2-3; TRBD1 might be the D (5 bases). The receptor was derived from a girl aged 10 to 17 with multiple sclerosis. DNA for the CDR3: TGTGCCAGCAGCTTAGGGGCAGGTACGCAGTATTTT. Encoded protein: CASSLGAGTQYF.